Reported below is one T cell receptor (beta chain). At the DNA level, this CDR3 is encoded by other sequences in the same sample as well. The data originate from a study of cytomegalovirus exposure and HLA in healthy donors. Trimming took 0 bases from V and 2 from J, leaving 10 bases between them. Germline values: CDR1 LNHNV, CDR2 YYDKDF (reference sequence). CDR3 length equals 15 residues. Sequenced by immunoSEQ multiplex PCR; TCRdb stores in-frame clones only, minus some. In the table there are 200,000 to 250,000 clones, roughly 90% of which are singletons. The sequence came from a man between 18 and 35 years old in good health and CMV-seropositive. The V and J genes are TRBV15 and TRBJ1-1, with D uncertain. Sample: PBMCs. The CDR3 coding sequence is TGTGCCACCAGCAGAGATCCTGGCAGAAACACTGAAGCTTTCTTT. Its protein product is CATSRDPGRNTEAFF. The full variable domain, in which reference TRBV15 and TRBJ1-1 provide the parts outside the CDR3, is DAMVIQNPRYQVTQFGKPVTLSCSQTLNHNVMYWYQQKSSQAPKLLFHYYDKDFNNEADTPDNFQSRRPNTSFCFLDIRSPGLGDTAMYLCATSRDPGRNTEAFFGQGTRLTVV.